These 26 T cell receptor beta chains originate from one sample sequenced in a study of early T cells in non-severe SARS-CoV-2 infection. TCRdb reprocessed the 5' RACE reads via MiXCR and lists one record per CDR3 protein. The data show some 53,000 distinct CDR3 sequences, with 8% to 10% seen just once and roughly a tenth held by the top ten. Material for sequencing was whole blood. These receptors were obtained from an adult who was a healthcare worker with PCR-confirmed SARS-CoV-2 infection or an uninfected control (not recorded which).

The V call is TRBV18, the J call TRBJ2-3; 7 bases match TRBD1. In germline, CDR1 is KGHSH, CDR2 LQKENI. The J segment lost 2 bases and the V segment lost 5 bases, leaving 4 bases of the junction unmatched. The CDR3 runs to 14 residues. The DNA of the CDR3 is TGTGCCAGCTCATCGACAGGGAACACAGATACGCAGTATTTT. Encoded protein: CASSSTGNTDTQYF. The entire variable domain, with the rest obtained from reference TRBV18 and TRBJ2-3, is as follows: NAGVMQNPRHLVRRRGQEARLRCSPMKGHSHVYWYRQLPEEGLKFMVYLQKENIIDESGMPKERFSAEFPKEGPSILRIQQVVRGDSAAYFCASSSTGNTDTQYFGPGTRLTVL.

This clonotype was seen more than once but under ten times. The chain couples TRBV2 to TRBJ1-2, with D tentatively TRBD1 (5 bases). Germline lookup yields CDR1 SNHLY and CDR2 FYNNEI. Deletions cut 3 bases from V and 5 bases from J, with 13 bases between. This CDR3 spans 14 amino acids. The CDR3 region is CASSEPGVVYGYTF. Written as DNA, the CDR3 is TGTGCCAGCAGTGAGCCGGGGGTCGTGTATGGCTACACCTTC.

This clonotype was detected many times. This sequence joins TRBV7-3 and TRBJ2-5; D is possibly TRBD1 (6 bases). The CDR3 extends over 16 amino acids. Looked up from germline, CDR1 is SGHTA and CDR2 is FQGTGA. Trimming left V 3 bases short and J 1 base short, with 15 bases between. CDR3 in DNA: TGTGCCAGCAGCTTTAACGGACAGACGTCCCAAGAGACCCAGTACTTC. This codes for CASSFNGQTSQETQYF.

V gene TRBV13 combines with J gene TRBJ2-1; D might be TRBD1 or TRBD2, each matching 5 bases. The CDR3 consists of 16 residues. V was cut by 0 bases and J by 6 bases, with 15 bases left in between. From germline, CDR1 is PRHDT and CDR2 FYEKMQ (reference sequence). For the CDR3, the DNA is TGTGCCAGCAGCTTAGGCCGCGGGCAGGGAATCAATGAGCAGTTCTTC. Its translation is CASSLGRGQGINEQFF.

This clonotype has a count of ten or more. The CDR3 region is CASSLAQEYNTEAFF. In nucleotides, the CDR3 is TGTGCCAGCAGCTTAGCGCAGGAATACAACACTGAAGCTTTCTTT. The chain employs TRBV7-6 and TRBJ1-1; no firm D call. Germline CDR1 and CDR2: SGHVS and FNYEAQ. This CDR3 is built from 15 residues. The germline V and J ends were trimmed by 0 bases and 2 bases, with 10 bases remaining between them.

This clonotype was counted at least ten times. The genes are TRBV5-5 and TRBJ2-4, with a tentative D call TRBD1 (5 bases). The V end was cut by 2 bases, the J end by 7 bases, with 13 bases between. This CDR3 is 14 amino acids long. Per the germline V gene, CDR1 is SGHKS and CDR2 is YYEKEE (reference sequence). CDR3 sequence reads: CASSFQGYLNIQYF. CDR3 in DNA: TGTGCCAGCAGCTTTCAGGGTTACTTGAACATTCAGTACTTC.

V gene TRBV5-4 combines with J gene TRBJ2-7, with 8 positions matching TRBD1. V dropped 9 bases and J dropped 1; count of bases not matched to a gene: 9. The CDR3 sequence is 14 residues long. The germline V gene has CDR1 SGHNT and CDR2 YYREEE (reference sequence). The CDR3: CATTMDRASYEQYF. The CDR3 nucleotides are TGTGCCACCACCATGGACAGGGCTTCCTACGAGCAGTACTTC.

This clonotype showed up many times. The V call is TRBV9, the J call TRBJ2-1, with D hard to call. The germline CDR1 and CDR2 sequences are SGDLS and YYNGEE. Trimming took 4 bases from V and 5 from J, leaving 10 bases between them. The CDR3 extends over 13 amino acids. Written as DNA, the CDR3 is TGTGCCAGCAGCTCCGTTTTGGACAATGAGCAGTTCTTC. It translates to CASSSVLDNEQFF. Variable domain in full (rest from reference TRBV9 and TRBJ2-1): DSGVTQTPKHLITATGQRVTLRCSPRSGDLSVYWYQQSLDQGLQFLIQYYNGEERAKGNILERFSAQQFPDLHSELNLSSLELGDSALYFCASSSVLDNEQFFGPGTRLTVL.

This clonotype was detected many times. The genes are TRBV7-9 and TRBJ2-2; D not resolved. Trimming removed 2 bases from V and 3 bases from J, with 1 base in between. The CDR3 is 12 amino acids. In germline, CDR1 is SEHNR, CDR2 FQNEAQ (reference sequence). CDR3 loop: CASSLYTGELFF. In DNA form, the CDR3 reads TGTGCCAGCAGCTTATACACCGGGGAGCTGTTTTTT.

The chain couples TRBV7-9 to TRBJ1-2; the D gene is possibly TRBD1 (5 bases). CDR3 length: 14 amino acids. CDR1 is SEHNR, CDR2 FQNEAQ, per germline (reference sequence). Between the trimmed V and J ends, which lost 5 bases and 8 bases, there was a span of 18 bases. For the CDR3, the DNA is TGTGCCAGCAGCCTCGCCGGGACCTCTGACGGCTACACCTTC. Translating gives CASSLAGTSDGYTF.

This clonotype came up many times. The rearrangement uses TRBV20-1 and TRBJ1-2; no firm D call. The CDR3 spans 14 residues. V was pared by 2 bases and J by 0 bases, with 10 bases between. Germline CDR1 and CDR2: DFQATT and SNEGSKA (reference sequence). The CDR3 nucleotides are TGCAGTGCTAGACGAGTCGGGGCTAACTATGGCTACACCTTC. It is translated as CSARRVGANYGYTF.

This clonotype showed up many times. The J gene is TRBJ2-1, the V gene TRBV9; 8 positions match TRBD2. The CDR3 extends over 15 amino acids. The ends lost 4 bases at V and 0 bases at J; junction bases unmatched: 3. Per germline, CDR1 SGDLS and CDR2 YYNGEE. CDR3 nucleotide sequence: TGTGCCAGCAGCCCACTAGCGGCCTCCTACAATGAGCAGTTCTTC. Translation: CASSPLAASYNEQFF. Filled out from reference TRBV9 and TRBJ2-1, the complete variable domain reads DSGVTQTPKHLITATGQRVTLRCSPRSGDLSVYWYQQSLDQGLQFLIQYYNGEERAKGNILERFSAQQFPDLHSELNLSSLELGDSALYFCASSPLAASYNEQFFGPGTRLTVL.

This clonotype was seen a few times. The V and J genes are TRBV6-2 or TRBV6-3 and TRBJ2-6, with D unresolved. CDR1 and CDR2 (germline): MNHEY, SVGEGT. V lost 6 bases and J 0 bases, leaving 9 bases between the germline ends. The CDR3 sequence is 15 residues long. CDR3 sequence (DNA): TGTGCCAGCAGCTTCTCCAACTCTGGGGCCAACGTCCTGACTTTC. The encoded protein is CASSFSNSGANVLTF.

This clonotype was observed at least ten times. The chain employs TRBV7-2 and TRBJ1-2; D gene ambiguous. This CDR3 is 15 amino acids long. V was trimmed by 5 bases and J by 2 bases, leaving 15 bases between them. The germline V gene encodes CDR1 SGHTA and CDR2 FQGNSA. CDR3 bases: TGTGCCAGCAGCCCGAGTACTGGGTCCAACTATGGCTACACCTTC. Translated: CASSPSTGSNYGYTF.

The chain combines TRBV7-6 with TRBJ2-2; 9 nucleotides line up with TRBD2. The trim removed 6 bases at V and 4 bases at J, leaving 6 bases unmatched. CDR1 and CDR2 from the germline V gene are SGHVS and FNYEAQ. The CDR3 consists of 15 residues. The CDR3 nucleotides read TGTGCCAGCAGTCTACTAGCGGGTGGCACCGGGGAGCTGTTTTTT. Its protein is CASSLLAGGTGELFF.

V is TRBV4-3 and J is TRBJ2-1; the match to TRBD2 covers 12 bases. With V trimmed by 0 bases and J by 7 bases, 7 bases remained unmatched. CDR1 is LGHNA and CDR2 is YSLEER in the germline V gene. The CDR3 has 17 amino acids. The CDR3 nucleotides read TGCGCCAGCAGCCAAGATCCCCCTAGCGGGAGGGCGAATGAGCAGTTCTTC. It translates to CASSQDPPSGRANEQFF.

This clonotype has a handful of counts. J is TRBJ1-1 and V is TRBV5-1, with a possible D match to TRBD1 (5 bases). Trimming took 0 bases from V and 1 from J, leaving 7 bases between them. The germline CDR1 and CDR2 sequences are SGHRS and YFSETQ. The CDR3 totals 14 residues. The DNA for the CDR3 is TGCGCCAGCAGCTTGGGTGGGGCGAACACTGAAGCTTTCTTT. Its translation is CASSLGGANTEAFF.

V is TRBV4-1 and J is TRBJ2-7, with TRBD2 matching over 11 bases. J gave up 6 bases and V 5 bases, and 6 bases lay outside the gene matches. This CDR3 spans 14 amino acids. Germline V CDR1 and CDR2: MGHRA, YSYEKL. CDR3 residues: CASSDSGGALEQYF. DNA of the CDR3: TGCGCCAGCAGCGATAGCGGGGGGGCCCTCGAGCAGTACTTC.

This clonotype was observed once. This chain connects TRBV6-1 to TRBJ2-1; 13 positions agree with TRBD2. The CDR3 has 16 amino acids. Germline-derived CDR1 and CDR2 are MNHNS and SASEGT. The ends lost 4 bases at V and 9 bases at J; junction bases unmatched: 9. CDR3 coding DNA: TGTGCCAGCAGTGCACTAACTAGCGGGGGGGCCAGTGAGCAGTTCTTC. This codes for CASSALTSGGASEQFF.

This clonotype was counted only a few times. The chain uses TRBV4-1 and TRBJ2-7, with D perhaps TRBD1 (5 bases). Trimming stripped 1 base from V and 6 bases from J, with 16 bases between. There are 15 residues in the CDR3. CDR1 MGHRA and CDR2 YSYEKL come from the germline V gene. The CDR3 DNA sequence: TGCGCCAGCAGCCAAGTCAGGGCAGTGTCGGGCGAGCAGTACTTC. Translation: CASSQVRAVSGEQYF.

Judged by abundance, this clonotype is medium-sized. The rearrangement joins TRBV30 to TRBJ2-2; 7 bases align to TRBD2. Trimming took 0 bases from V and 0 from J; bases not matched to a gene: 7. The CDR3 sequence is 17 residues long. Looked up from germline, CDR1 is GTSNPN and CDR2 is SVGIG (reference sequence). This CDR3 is CAWSVGGALSNTGELFF. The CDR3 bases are TGTGCCTGGAGTGTGGGAGGGGCCCTCTCGAACACCGGGGAGCTGTTTTTT.

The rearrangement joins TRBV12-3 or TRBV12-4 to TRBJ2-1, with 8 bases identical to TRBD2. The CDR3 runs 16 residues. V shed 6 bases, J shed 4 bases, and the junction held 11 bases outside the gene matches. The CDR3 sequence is CASSPPVAGRYNEQFF. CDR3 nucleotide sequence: TGTGCCAGCAGCCCGCCAGTAGCGGGAAGATACAATGAGCAGTTCTTC.

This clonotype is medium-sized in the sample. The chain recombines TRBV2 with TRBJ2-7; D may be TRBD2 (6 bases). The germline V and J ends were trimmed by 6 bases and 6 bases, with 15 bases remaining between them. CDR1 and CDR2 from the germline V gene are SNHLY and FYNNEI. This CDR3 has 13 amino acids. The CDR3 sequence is CASRLGDFSEQYF. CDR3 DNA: TGTGCCAGCAGGTTAGGGGACTTTAGCGAGCAGTACTTC.

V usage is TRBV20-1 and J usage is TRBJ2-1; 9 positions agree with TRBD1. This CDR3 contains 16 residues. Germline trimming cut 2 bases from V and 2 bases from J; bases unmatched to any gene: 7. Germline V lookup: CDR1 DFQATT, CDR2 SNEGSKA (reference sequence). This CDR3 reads CSARPADRGAYNEQFF. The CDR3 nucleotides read TGCAGTGCTAGACCAGCCGACAGGGGGGCCTACAATGAGCAGTTCTTC.

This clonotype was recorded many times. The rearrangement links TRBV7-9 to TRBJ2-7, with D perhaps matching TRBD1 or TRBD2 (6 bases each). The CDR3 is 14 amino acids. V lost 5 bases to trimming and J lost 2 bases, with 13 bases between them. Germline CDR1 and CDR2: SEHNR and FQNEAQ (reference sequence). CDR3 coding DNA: TGTGCCAGCAGCGCCCTCGGGGGCACCTACGAGCAGTACTTC. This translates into CASSALGGTYEQYF.

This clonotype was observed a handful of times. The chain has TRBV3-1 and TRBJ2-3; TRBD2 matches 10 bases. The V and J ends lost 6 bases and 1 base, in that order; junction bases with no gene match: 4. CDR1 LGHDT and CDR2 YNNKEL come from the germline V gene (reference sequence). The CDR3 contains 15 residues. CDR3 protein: CASSSGLAGTDTQYF. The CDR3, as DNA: TGTGCCAGCAGTTCAGGACTAGCGGGCACAGATACGCAGTATTTT.